This entry features one T cell receptor (beta chain) sequence. The target antigen is unknown. CDR1 and CDR2 (germline): SGHTS, YDEGEE. V shed 0 bases and J shed 0 bases, with 7 bases lying between them. The CDR3 spans 15 residues. Using immunoSEQ multiplex PCR, the repertoire was profiled, and TCRdb retains in-frame clones only, with some absent. The table lists under 150,000 clones, around nine tenths of them singletons. This record comes from a study of identifying expanded T cells in peripheral blood. Study-level results: Variance in clone template counts between approximately two-week samples significantly increased with total template count across all healthy donors. Over around two and four weeks, about 16 and 20 clones changed, versus roughly 1.1 between replicates.

Healthy donors had no documented immune events, such as infections, while sampled. The chain combines TRBV5-8 with TRBJ2-1; weak D call: TRBD2 (5 bases). This TCR was recovered from a person aged 18-70 years in good health. Sequencing was done on a sample of blood. The CDR3 sequence: CASSLGESSYNEQFF. The CDR3 DNA reads TGTGCCAGCAGCTTGGGGGAGAGCTCCTACAATGAGCAGTTCTTC.